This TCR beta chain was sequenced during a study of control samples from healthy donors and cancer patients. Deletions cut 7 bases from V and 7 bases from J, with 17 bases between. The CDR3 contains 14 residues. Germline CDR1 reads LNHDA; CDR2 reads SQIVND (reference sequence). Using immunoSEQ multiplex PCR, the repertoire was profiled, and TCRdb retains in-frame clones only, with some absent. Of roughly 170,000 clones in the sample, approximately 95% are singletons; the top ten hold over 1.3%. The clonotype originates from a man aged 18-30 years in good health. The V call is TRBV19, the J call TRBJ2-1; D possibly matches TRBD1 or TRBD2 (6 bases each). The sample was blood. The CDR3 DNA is TGTGCCAGTACTCTCGGAGGGGGGACGAATGAGCAGTTCTTC. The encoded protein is CASTLGGGTNEQFF.